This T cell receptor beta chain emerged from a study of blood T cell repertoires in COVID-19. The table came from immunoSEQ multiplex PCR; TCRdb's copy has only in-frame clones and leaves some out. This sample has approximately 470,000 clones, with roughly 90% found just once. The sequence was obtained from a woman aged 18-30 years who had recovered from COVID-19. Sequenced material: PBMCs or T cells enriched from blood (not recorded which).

The CDR3 sequence: CAPTRGDEQYF. CDR3 nucleotide sequence: TGTGCCCCCACCCGGGGGGACGAGCAGTACTTC. This sequence joins TRBV30 and TRBJ2-7; 7 bases match TRBD2. The J segment lost 5 bases and the V segment lost 8 bases, leaving 6 bases of the junction unmatched. Germline lookup yields CDR1 GTSNPN and CDR2 SVGIG (reference sequence). This CDR3 has 11 amino acids.